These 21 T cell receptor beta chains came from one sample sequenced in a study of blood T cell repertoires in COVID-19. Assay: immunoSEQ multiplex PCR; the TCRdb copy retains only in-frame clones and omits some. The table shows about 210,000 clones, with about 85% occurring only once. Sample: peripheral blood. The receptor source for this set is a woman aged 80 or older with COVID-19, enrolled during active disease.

The CDR3 coding sequence is TGCGCCAGCAGTGAACAGGGGTTCAACTCACCCCTCCACTTT. Its protein product is CASSEQGFNSPLHF. The chain uses TRBV5-1 and TRBJ1-6; TRBD1 matches 7 bases. The CDR3 spans 14 residues. Germline V gene data show CDR1 as SGHRS and CDR2 as YFSETQ. The V and J ends lost 5 bases and 10 bases, in that order; junction bases with no gene match: 9.

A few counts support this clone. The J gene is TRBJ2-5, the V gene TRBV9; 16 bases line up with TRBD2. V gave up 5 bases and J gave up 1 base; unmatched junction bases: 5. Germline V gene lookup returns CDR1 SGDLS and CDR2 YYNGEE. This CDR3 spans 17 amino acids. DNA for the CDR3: TGTGCCAGCAGTACCGGGACTAGCGGGGGGGCCCAAGAGACCCAGTACTTC. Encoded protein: CASSTGTSGGAQETQYF.

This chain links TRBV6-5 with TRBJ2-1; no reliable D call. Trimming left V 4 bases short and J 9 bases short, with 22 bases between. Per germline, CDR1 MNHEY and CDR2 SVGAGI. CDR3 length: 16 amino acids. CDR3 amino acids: CASSSGAAAQAGEQFF. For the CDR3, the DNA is TGTGCCAGCAGTTCTGGAGCAGCTGCCCAAGCCGGTGAGCAGTTCTTC.

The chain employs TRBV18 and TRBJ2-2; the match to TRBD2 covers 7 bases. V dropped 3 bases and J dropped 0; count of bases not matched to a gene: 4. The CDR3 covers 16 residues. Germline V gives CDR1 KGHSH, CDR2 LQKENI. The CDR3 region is CASSPAGVANTGELFF. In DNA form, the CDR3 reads TGTGCCAGCTCACCTGCGGGGGTCGCGAACACCGGGGAGCTGTTTTTT. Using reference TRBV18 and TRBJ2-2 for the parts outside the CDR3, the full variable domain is NAGVMQNPRHLVRRRGQEARLRCSPMKGHSHVYWYRQLPEEGLKFMVYLQKENIIDESGMPKERFSAEFPKEGPSILRIQQVVRGDSAAYFCASSPAGVANTGELFFGEGSRLTVL.

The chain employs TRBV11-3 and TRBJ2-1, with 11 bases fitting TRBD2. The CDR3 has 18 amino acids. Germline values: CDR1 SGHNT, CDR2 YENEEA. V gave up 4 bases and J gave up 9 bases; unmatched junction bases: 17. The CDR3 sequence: CASSSDPIAGGPGTEQFF. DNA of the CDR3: TGTGCCAGCAGCTCCGACCCCATAGCGGGGGGGCCGGGGACTGAGCAGTTCTTC.

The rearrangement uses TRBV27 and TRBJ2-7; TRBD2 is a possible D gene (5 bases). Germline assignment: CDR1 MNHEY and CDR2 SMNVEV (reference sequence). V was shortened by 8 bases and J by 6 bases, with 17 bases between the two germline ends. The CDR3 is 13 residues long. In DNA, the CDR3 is TGTGCCAGCCCCTTAGGACTTAGCGCCGAGCAGTACTTC. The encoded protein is CASPLGLSAEQYF.

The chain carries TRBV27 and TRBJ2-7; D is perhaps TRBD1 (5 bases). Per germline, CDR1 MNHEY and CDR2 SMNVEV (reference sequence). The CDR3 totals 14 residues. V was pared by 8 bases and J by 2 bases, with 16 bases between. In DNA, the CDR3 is TGTGCCAGCCAATACAAAAGACAGACCTACGAGCAGTACTTC. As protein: CASQYKRQTYEQYF.

CDR3 in DNA: TGTGCCAGCAGCTCACGTAGGGGGACAGGGGGACATGAAAAACTGTTTTTT. Residues: CASSSRRGTGGHEKLFF. This chain connects TRBV7-9 to TRBJ1-4; 11 bases match TRBD1. Per the germline V gene, CDR1 is SEHNR and CDR2 is FQNEAQ (reference sequence). The CDR3 runs to 17 residues. V was clipped by 4 bases and J by 6 bases; unmatched bases: 10.

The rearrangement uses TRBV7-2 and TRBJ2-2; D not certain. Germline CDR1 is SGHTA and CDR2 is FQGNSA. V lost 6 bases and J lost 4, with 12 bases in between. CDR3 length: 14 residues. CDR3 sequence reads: CASRLEATTGELFF. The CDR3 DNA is TGTGCCAGCAGATTGGAAGCGACCACCGGGGAGCTGTTTTTT.

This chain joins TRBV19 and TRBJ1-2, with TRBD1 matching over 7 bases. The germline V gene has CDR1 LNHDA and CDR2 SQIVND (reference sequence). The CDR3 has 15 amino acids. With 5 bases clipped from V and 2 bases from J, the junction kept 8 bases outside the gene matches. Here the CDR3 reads CASSPGTAQNYGYTF. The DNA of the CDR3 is TGTGCCAGTAGTCCCGGGACAGCTCAAAACTATGGCTACACCTTC.

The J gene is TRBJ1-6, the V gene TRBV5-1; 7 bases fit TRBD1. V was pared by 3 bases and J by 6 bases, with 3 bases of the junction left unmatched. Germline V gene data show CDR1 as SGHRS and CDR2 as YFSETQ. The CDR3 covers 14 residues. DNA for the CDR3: TGCGCCAGCAGCTCGGGACAGCCTAATTCACCCCTCCACTTT. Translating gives CASSSGQPNSPLHF.

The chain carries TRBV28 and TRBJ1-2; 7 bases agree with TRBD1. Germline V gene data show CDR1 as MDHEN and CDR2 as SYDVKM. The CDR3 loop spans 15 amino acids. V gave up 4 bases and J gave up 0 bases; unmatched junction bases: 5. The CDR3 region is CASSYRGQANYGYTF. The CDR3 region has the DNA TGTGCCAGCAGTTATAGGGGGCAAGCTAACTATGGCTACACCTTC.

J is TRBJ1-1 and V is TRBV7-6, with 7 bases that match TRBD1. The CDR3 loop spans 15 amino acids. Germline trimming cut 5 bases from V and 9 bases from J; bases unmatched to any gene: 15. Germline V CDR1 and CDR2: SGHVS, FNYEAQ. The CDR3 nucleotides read TGTGCCAGCAGCCCCTGGGGGGACAGTACCAACAAAGCTTTCTTT. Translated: CASSPWGDSTNKAFF.

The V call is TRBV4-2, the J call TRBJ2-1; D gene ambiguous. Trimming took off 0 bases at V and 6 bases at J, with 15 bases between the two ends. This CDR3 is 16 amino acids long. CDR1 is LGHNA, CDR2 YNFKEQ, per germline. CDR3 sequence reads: CASSQDIGTISNEQFF. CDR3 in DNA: TGTGCCAGCAGCCAAGATATCGGAACTATCAGCAATGAGCAGTTCTTC.

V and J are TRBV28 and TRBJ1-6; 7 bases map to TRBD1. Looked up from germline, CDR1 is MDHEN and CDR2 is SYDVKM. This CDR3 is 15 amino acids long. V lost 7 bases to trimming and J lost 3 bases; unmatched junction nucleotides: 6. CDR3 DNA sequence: TGTGCCAGCAATCTAGCAGGGGGCTATAATTCACCCCTCCACTTT. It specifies CASNLAGGYNSPLHF.

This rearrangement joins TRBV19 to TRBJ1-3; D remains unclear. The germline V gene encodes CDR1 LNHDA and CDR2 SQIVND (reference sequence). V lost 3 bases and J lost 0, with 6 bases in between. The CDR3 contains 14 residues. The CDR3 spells CASSMVSSGNTIYF. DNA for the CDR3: TGTGCCAGTAGTATGGTCAGCTCTGGAAACACCATATATTTT.

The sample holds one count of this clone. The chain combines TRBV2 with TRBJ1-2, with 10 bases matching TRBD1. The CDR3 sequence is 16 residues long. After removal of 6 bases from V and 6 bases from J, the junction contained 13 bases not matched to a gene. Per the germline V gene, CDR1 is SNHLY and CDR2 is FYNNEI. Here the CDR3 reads CASSQEPGQGTNGYTF. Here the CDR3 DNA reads TGTGCCAGCAGCCAAGAACCGGGACAGGGGACAAATGGCTACACCTTC.

The DNA for the CDR3 is TGTGCCAGTAGTACGGGACAGGGAGCATCTGGGGCCAACGTCCTGACTTTC. Its translation: CASSTGQGASGANVLTF. This sequence joins TRBV19 and TRBJ2-6; 9 bases agree with TRBD1. CDR3 size: 17 residues. V shed 4 bases and J 1 base; nucleotides not matched to a gene: 5. From germline, CDR1 is LNHDA and CDR2 SQIVND (reference sequence).

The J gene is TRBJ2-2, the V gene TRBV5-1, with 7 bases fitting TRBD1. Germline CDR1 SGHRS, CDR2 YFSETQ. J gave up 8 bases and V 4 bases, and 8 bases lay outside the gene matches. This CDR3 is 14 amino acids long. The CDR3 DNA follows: TGCGCCAGCAGCACGGGACAGTCAGCGGGGGAGCTGTTTTTT. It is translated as CASSTGQSAGELFF.

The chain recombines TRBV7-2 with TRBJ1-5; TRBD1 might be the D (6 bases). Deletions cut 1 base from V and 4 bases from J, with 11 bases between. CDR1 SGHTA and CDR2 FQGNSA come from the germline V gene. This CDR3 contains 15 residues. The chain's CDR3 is CASSLDGQPNQPQHF. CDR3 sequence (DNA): TGTGCCAGCAGCTTAGACGGACAGCCGAATCAGCCCCAGCATTTT.

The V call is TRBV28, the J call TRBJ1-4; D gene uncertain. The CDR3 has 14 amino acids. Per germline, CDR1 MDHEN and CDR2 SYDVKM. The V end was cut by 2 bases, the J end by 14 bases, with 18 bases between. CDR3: CASSLLPGSGGLFF. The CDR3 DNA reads TGTGCCAGCAGTTTACTCCCGGGATCCGGAGGTCTGTTTTTT.